Each of the 29 T cell receptor beta chains below was sequenced from the same sample in a study of shared clonotypes between healthy human individuals. Naive CD8 cells lacked CD45RO and underwent positive selection for CCR7, leaving out terminally differentiated effector memory CD45RA+ cells. TCRdb's table, derived via immunoSEQ multiplex PCR, lists solely in-frame clones and lacks some. The top ten hold more than 1.5% of the sample, which has approximately 2,200,000 clones, just over 90% seen once. Sequencing input: naive CD8+ T cells from PBMCs. All receptors derive from a man aged 18 to 35 in good health. Some clones in this sample may be carry-over from other donors' samples.

A word on this clone: Other DNA sequences within the sample encode an identical CDR3. V gene TRBV27 combines with J gene TRBJ2-7, with TRBD2 matching over 7 bases. In germline, CDR1 is MNHEY, CDR2 SMNVEV (reference sequence). This CDR3 has 13 amino acids. V lost 5 bases and J lost 3; bases outside the gene matches: 4. CDR3 amino acids: CASSPGLSYEQYF. DNA for the CDR3: TGTGCCAGCAGTCCGGGACTAAGCTACGAGCAGTACTTC.

In this sample, this clone turned up once. The genes are TRBV27 and TRBJ2-7; D call uncertain. CDR1 is MNHEY and CDR2 is SMNVEV in the germline V gene (reference sequence). The V end was cut by 7 bases, the J end by 0 bases, with 7 bases between. This CDR3 contains 12 residues. The CDR3 DNA sequence: TGTGCCAGCACGGATGGCTCCTACGAGCAGTACTTC. Amino acids: CASTDGSYEQYF.

A note on this clone: At the DNA level, this CDR3 is encoded by other sequences in the same sample as well. This sequence joins TRBV7-9 and TRBJ1-1, with TRBD1 as a possible D gene (5 bases). Germline V lookup: CDR1 SEHNR, CDR2 FQNEAQ (reference sequence). This CDR3 region has 15 residues. The ends were cut back, 1 base at V and 0 bases at J, with 9 bases in the middle. The CDR3 DNA sequence: TGTGCCAGCAGCTTAGTGGCAGGGATGAACACTGAAGCTTTCTTT. Translating gives CASSLVAGMNTEAFF.

The gene calls are TRBV15 and TRBJ2-1, with D hard to call. Trimming cost V 0 bases and J 0 bases, with 9 bases left between them. This CDR3 has 16 amino acids. The germline V gene encodes CDR1 LNHNV and CDR2 YYDKDF (reference sequence). The CDR3 loop is CATSRDRSVSYNEQFF. The DNA of the CDR3 is TGTGCCACCAGCAGAGATCGGAGTGTCTCCTACAATGAGCAGTTCTTC. The whole variable domain, filled in from reference TRBV15 and TRBJ2-1, reads DAMVIQNPRYQVTQFGKPVTLSCSQTLNHNVMYWYQQKSSQAPKLLFHYYDKDFNNEADTPDNFQSRRPNTSFCFLDIRSPGLGDTAMYLCATSRDRSVSYNEQFFGPGTRLTVL.

The chain's CDR3 is CASSLTGKDIQYF. The DNA of the CDR3 is TGTGCCAGCAGTTTGACAGGGAAGGACATTCAGTACTTC. The chain joins TRBV28 to TRBJ2-4; 7 bases align to TRBD1. V trimming: 3 bases; J trimming: 8 bases; junction bases outside the gene matches: 4. This CDR3 is built from 13 residues. Germline V lookup: CDR1 MDHEN, CDR2 SYDVKM. The complete variable domain, with remaining parts taken from reference TRBV28 and TRBJ2-4, reads DVKVTQSSRYLVKRTGEKVFLECVQDMDHENMFWYRQDPGLGLRLIYFSYDVKMKEKGDIPEGYSVSREKKERFSLILESASTNQTSMYLCASSLTGKDIQYFGAGTRLSVL.

The chain joins TRBV19 to TRBJ1-5; TRBD1 matches 7 bases. The V segment lost 5 bases and the J segment 2 bases; nucleotides outside the gene matches: 9. The germline gives CDR1 LNHDA, CDR2 SQIVND (reference sequence). CDR3 length: 16 residues. CDR3 loop: CASSPTGEGGNQPQHF. The CDR3 bases are TGTGCCAGTAGTCCAACAGGGGAGGGGGGCAATCAGCCCCAGCATTTT.

A word on this clone: Other DNA sequences from this sample encode an identical CDR3 as well. The chain links TRBV28 to TRBJ1-2; a possible D gene is TRBD1 (5 bases). Trimming removed 2 bases at V and 4 bases at J, with 11 bases between. The CDR3 extends over 14 amino acids. CDR1 MDHEN and CDR2 SYDVKM come from the germline V gene. The CDR3 sequence is CASSLPGRGYGYTF. DNA of the CDR3: TGTGCCAGCAGTTTACCGGGGCGGGGCTATGGCTACACCTTC.

Concerning this clone: Other DNA sequences in this specimen translate into the identical CDR3. V usage is TRBV4-1 and J usage is TRBJ1-1, with D possibly TRBD1 on 5 matching bases. The germline gives CDR1 MGHRA, CDR2 YSYEKL. The V end was cut by 1 base, the J end by 0 bases, with 6 bases between. This CDR3 spans 14 amino acids. DNA for the CDR3: TGCGCCAGCAGCCAAGTGGGGGTGAACACTGAAGCTTTCTTT. It specifies CASSQVGVNTEAFF.

The V call is TRBV7-3, the J call TRBJ1-2, with TRBD1 as a possible D gene (5 bases). Trimming removed 0 bases at V and 3 bases at J, with 8 bases between. There are 14 residues in the CDR3. Germline V gene data show CDR1 as SGHTA and CDR2 as FQGTGA. The CDR3 DNA reads TGTGCCAGCAGCTTAACGGGCAGGGACTATGGCTACACCTTC. Its translation: CASSLTGRDYGYTF.

J is TRBJ2-5 and V is TRBV7-8; the match to TRBD2 covers 7 bases. Germline CDR1 is SGHVS and CDR2 is FQNEAQ. The CDR3 covers 15 residues. V shed 1 base and J 5 bases; nucleotides not matched to a gene: 7. CDR3 DNA: TGTGCCAGCAGCTTAGAAACGGGAGGTGGGGAGACCCAGTACTTC. This translates into CASSLETGGGETQYF.

This clone has just one count. As DNA, the CDR3 is TGTGCCAGCAGTTTTACCAGGGGTGTAAACTATGGCTACACCTTC. It codes for CASSFTRGVNYGYTF. The chain couples TRBV27 to TRBJ1-2; TRBD1 might be the D (6 bases). V lost 3 bases and J lost 2, with 13 bases in between. In germline, CDR1 is MNHEY, CDR2 SMNVEV (reference sequence). There are 15 residues in the CDR3.

The chain links TRBV28 to TRBJ1-5, with unresolved D. CDR1 is MDHEN and CDR2 is SYDVKM in the germline V gene. This CDR3 region has 14 residues. The V gene lost 5 bases and the J gene lost 1 base, with 9 bases spanning the gap. Here the CDR3 DNA reads TGTGCCAGCAGTAAAGGGTGGAGCAATCAGCCCCAGCATTTT. As protein: CASSKGWSNQPQHF.

V gene TRBV7-6 combines with J gene TRBJ2-1, with TRBD2 matching 7 bases. With 5 bases clipped from V and 3 bases from J, the junction kept 13 bases outside the gene matches. This CDR3 has 17 amino acids. Looked up from germline, CDR1 is SGHVS and CDR2 is FNYEAQ. The CDR3 protein is CASSQGRTRADYNEQFF. CDR3 sequence (DNA): TGTGCCAGCAGCCAGGGCCGGACTAGAGCCGACTACAATGAGCAGTTCTTC.

The chain is built from TRBV13 and TRBJ2-1; 13 bases fit TRBD2. V shed 4 bases and J 5 bases; nucleotides not matched to a gene: 2. The CDR3 loop spans 15 amino acids. CDR1 PRHDT and CDR2 FYEKMQ come from the germline V gene (reference sequence). DNA for the CDR3: TGTGCCAGCAGCTCGGGACTAGCGGGGAACAATGAGCAGTTCTTC. Its protein is CASSSGLAGNNEQFF.

The V call is TRBV5-5, the J call TRBJ1-1; weak D call: TRBD1 (5 bases). This CDR3 spans 12 amino acids. From germline, CDR1 is SGHKS and CDR2 YYEKEE (reference sequence). Deletions cut 5 bases from V and 6 bases from J, with 11 bases between. The CDR3 region is CASRRGSAEAFF. The DNA of the CDR3 is TGTGCCAGCAGGCGGGGGAGCGCTGAAGCTTTCTTT.

The chain's CDR3 is CASSVRGNYGYTF. As DNA, the CDR3 is TGTGCCAGTAGTGTTAGGGGGAACTATGGCTACACCTTC. V usage is TRBV19 and J usage is TRBJ1-2; perhaps TRBD1 as D (6 bases). Per the germline V gene, CDR1 is LNHDA and CDR2 is SQIVND (reference sequence). The V end lost 5 bases, the J end lost 2 bases, and 9 bases lay between the germline ends. The CDR3 consists of 13 residues.

About this clone itself: This sample also contains other DNA sequences that code for the same CDR3. The genes are TRBV9 and TRBJ2-1; D remains unclear. The CDR3 runs 14 residues. Between the trimmed V and J ends, which lost 3 bases and 4 bases, there was a span of 11 bases. The germline CDR1 and CDR2 sequences are SGDLS and YYNGEE. In nucleotides, the CDR3 is TGTGCCAGCAGCGCGGGTGACTCTTACAATGAGCAGTTCTTC. Translating it yields CASSAGDSYNEQFF.

The CDR3 DNA reads as TGTGCCAGCAGTTTATCCGAGGGACTCACAGATACGCAGTATTTT. Its translation: CASSLSEGLTDTQYF. V gene TRBV28 combines with J gene TRBJ2-3, with D perhaps TRBD2 (6 bases). CDR1 MDHEN and CDR2 SYDVKM come from the germline V gene. V dropped 1 base and J dropped 2 bases, with 10 bases sitting between them. This CDR3 is built from 15 residues.

The rearrangement links TRBV7-3 to TRBJ2-3; D is unresolved. Trimming stripped 5 bases from V and 3 bases from J, with 9 bases between. Per the germline V gene, CDR1 is SGHTA and CDR2 is FQGTGA. This CDR3 is built from 13 residues. This CDR3 reads CASSQKATDTQYF. The CDR3 nucleotides read TGTGCCAGCAGCCAAAAGGCGACAGATACGCAGTATTTT.

J is TRBJ1-1 and V is TRBV5-6; D is ambiguous. The germline V and J ends were trimmed by 0 bases and 8 bases, with 8 bases remaining between them. The CDR3 totals 12 residues. CDR1 is SGHDT and CDR2 is YYEEEE in the germline V gene. CDR3 sequence reads: CASSLGPAEAFF. Here the CDR3 DNA reads TGTGCCAGCAGCTTGGGGCCTGCCGAAGCTTTCTTT.

The rearrangement links TRBV11-2 to TRBJ1-1, with D possibly TRBD1 on 5 matching bases. There are 15 residues in the CDR3. From germline, CDR1 is SGHAT and CDR2 FQNNGV. V was shortened by 5 bases and J by 3 bases, with 16 bases between the two germline ends. The CDR3 here is CASSPRGTGHTEAFF. Written as DNA, the CDR3 is TGTGCCAGCAGCCCAAGAGGGACGGGCCACACTGAAGCTTTCTTT.

This chain joins TRBV6-5 and TRBJ1-3; unclear D gene. Germline V CDR1 and CDR2: MNHEY, SVGAGI. CDR3 length equals 14 residues. Trimming removed 5 bases at V and 0 bases at J, with 8 bases between. The CDR3 sequence is CASSVGNSGNTIYF. The CDR3, as DNA: TGTGCCAGCAGTGTGGGAAACTCTGGAAACACCATATATTTT.

The V call is TRBV6-5, the J call TRBJ2-2; no firm D call. CDR3 length equals 14 residues. Germline loops: CDR1 MNHEY, CDR2 SVGAGI. V was trimmed by 1 base and J by 2 bases, leaving 5 bases between them. The CDR3 reads CASSYYRNTGELFF. The CDR3 region has the DNA TGTGCCAGCAGTTACTACAGAAACACCGGGGAGCTGTTTTTT.

The chain uses TRBV2 and TRBJ2-5, with 10 bases that match TRBD1. CDR1 and CDR2 from the germline V gene are SNHLY and FYNNEI. The junction had 12 bases not matched to a gene; V was cut back by 6 bases and J by 5 bases. CDR3 length: 16 residues. Here the CDR3 DNA reads TGTGCCAGCAGGGCAAAGGGGACAGGGGATCATGAGACCCAGTACTTC. Amino acid sequence: CASRAKGTGDHETQYF.

On this clone itself: At one end the junction does not follow the germline gene, possibly because of a read error. V usage is TRBV27 and J usage is TRBJ2-1; D possibly matches TRBD1 or TRBD2 (6 bases each). CDR1 and CDR2 (germline): MNHEY, SMNVEV (reference sequence). CDR3 length: 10 residues. The CDR3: CASSSPGALF. In DNA form, the CDR3 reads TGTGCCAGCAGTTCTCCGGGGGCGCTCTTC.

The chain combines TRBV7-9 with TRBJ2-2; 13 bases map to TRBD2. With 5 bases clipped from V and 7 bases from J, the junction kept 4 bases outside the gene matches. The length of the CDR3 is 15 residues. Germline values: CDR1 SEHNR, CDR2 FQNEAQ (reference sequence). CDR3 in amino acids: CASSGLAGVHGELFF. The CDR3 coding sequence is TGTGCCAGCAGCGGACTAGCGGGAGTTCACGGGGAGCTGTTTTTT.

V is TRBV15 and J is TRBJ1-5, with D unclear. Germline loops: CDR1 LNHNV, CDR2 YYDKDF (reference sequence). Trimming removed 0 bases at V and 0 bases at J, with 9 bases between. The CDR3 has 16 residues. CDR3 in amino acids: CATSRETRLSNQPQHF. CDR3 sequence (DNA): TGTGCCACCAGCAGAGAAACAAGACTTAGCAATCAGCCCCAGCATTTT. Supplemented by reference TRBV15 and TRBJ1-5, the full variable domain reads DAMVIQNPRYQVTQFGKPVTLSCSQTLNHNVMYWYQQKSSQAPKLLFHYYDKDFNNEADTPDNFQSRRPNTSFCFLDIRSPGLGDTAMYLCATSRETRLSNQPQHFGDGTRLSIL.

The V and J genes are TRBV4-1 and TRBJ2-1, with a possible D match to TRBD2 (5 bases). Trimming cost V 4 bases and J 0 bases, with 13 bases left between them. The CDR3 loop spans 16 amino acids. Germline V lookup: CDR1 MGHRA, CDR2 YSYEKL. The CDR3 bases are TGCGCCAGCAGCCCCTCGGACTTAAACTCCTACAATGAGCAGTTCTTC. Translation gives CASSPSDLNSYNEQFF.

The chain joins TRBV28 to TRBJ1-1; D not resolved. The germline V gene has CDR1 MDHEN and CDR2 SYDVKM. Trimming removed 2 bases at V and 4 bases at J, with 11 bases between. CDR3 length: 14 residues. In DNA, the CDR3 is TGTGCCAGCAGTTTAGGTCCGGGAAGCACTGAAGCTTTCTTT. Residues: CASSLGPGSTEAFF.